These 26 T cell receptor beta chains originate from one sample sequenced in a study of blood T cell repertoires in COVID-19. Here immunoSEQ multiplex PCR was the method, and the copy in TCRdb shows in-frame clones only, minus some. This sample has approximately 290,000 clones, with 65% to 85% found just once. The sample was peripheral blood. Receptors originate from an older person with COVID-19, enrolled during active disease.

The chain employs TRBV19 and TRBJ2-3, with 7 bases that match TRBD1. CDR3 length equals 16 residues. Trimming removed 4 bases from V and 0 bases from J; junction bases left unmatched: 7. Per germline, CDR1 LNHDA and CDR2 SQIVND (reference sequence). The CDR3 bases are TGTGCCAGTAGTAAACTACAGGGGTCTAGCACAGATACGCAGTATTTT. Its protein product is CASSKLQGSSTDTQYF.

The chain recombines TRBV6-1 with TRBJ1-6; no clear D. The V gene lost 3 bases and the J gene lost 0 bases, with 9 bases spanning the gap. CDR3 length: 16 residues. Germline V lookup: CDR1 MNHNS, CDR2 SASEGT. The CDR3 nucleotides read TGTGCCAGCAGTGATTTGGGGAGCTCCTATAATTCACCCCTCCACTTT. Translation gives CASSDLGSSYNSPLHF.

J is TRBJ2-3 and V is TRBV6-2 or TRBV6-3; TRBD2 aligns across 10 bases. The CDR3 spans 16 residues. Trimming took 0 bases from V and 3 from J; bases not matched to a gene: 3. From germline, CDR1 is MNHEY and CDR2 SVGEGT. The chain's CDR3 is CASSYSLAGATDTQYF. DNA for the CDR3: TGTGCCAGCAGTTACTCTCTAGCGGGGGCTACAGATACGCAGTATTTT.

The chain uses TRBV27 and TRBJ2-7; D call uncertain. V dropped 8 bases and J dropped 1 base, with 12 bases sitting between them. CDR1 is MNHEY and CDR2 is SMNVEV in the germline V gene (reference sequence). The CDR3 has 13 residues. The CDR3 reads CASAKLRSYEQYF. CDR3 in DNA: TGTGCCAGCGCCAAGCTCCGGTCCTACGAGCAGTACTTC.

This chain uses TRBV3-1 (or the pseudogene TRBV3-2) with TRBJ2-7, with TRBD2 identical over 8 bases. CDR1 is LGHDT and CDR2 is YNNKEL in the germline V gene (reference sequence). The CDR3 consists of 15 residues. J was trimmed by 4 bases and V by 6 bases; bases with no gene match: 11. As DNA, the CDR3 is TGTGCCAGCAGAAGACCGGGACTAGTTGGGTACGAGCAGTACTTC. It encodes CASRRPGLVGYEQYF.

The chain's CDR3 is CASSSGDRVNTIYF. The DNA for the CDR3 is TGTGCCAGCAGCTCCGGGGACAGGGTAAACACCATATATTTT. The rearrangement links TRBV7-2 to TRBJ1-3; TRBD1 aligns across 9 bases. Germline lookup yields CDR1 SGHTA and CDR2 FQGNSA. V gave up 4 bases and J gave up 6 bases; unmatched junction bases: 4. This CDR3 has 14 residues.

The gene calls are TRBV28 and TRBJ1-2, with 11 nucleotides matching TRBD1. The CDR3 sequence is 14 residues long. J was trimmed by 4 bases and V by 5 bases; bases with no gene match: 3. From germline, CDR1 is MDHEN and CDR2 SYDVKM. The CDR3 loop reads CASSLGTGGYGYTF. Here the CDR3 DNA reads TGTGCCAGCAGTCTAGGGACAGGGGGCTATGGCTACACCTTC.

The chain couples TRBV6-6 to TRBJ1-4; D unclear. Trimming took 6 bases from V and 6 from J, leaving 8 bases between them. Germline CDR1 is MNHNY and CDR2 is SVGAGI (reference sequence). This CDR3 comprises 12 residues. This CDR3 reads CASSPLDEKLFF. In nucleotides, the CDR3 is TGTGCCAGCAGCCCCTTAGATGAAAAACTGTTTTTT.

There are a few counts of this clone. CDR3 nucleotide sequence: TGTGCCAGCAGCCAAGAGCGGACTAGCACAGATACGCAGTATTTT. It translates to CASSQERTSTDTQYF. The V and J genes are TRBV16 and TRBJ2-3; weak D call: TRBD2 (5 bases). Trimming stripped 2 bases from V and 0 bases from J, with 9 bases between. The CDR3 is 15 residues long. The germline V gene encodes CDR1 KGHSY and CDR2 FQNENV.

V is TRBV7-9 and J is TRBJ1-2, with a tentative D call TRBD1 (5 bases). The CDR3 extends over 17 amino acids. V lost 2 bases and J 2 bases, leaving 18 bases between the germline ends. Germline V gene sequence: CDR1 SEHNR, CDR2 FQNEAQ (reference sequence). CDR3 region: CASSLLTEPSLNYGYTF. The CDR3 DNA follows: TGTGCCAGCAGCTTATTGACAGAGCCCTCCCTAAACTATGGCTACACCTTC.

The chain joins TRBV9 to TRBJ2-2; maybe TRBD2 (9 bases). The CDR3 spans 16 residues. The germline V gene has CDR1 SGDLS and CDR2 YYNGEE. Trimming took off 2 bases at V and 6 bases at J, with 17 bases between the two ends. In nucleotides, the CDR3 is TGTGCCAGCAGCGTTGGACTAGCGACAGGGGCCGGGGAGCTGTTTTTT. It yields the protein CASSVGLATGAGELFF.

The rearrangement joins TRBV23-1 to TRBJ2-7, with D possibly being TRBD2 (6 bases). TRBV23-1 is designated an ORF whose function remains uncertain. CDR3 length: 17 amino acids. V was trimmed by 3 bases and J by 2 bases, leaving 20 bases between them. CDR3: CASSQSHTSNFPYEQYF. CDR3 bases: TGCGCCAGCAGTCAGTCCCATACTAGCAATTTTCCCTACGAGCAGTACTTC.

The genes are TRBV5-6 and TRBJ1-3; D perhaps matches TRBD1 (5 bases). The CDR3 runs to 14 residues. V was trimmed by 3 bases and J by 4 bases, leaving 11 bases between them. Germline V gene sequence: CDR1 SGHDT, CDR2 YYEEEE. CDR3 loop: CASSYRISGNTIYF. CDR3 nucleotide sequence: TGTGCCAGCAGCTACAGGATCTCGGGAAACACCATATATTTT.

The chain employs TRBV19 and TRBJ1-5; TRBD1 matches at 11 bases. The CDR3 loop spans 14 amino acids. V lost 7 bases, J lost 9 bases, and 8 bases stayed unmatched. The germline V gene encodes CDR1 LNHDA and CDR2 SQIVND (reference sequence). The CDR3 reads CASNPDRGRRPQHF. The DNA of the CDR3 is TGTGCCAGTAACCCGGACAGGGGGCGTCGGCCCCAGCATTTT.

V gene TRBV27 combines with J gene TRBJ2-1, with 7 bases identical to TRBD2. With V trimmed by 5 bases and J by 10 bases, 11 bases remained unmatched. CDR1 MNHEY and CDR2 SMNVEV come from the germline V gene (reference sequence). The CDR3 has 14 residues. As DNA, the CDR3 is TGTGCCAGCAGTAGAAATAGCGGGTTTGACGAGCAGTTCTTC. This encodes CASSRNSGFDEQFF.

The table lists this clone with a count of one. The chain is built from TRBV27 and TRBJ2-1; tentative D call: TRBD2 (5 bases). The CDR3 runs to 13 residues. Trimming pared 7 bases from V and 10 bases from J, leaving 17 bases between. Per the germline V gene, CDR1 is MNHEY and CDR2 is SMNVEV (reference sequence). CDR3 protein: CASISPNKREQFF. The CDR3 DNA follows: TGTGCCAGCATATCCCCAAACAAGCGGGAGCAGTTCTTC.

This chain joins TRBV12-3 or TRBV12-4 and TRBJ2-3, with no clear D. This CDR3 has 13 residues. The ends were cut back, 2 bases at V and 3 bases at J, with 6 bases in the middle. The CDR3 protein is CASSLLRTDTQYF. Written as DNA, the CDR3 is TGTGCCAGCAGTTTACTCAGGACAGATACGCAGTATTTT.

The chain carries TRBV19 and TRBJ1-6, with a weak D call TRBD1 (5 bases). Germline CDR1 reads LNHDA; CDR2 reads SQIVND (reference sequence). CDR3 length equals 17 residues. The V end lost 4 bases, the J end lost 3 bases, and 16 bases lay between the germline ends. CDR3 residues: CASSRGLQGFYNSPLHF. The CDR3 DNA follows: TGTGCCAGTAGTAGGGGTCTCCAGGGATTCTATAATTCACCCCTCCACTTT.

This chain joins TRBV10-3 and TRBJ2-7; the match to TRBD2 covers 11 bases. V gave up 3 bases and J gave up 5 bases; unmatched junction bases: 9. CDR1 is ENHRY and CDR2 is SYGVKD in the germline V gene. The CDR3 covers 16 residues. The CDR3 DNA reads TGTGCCATCAGTGATATAGCGGGAGGGCCGGGTCACGAGCAGTACTTC. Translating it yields CAISDIAGGPGHEQYF.

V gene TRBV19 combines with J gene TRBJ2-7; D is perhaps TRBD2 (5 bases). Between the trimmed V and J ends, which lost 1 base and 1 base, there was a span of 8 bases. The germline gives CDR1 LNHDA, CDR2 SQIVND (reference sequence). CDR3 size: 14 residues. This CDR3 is CASSIGGGSYEQYF. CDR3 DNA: TGTGCCAGTAGTATAGGAGGCGGGTCCTACGAGCAGTACTTC.

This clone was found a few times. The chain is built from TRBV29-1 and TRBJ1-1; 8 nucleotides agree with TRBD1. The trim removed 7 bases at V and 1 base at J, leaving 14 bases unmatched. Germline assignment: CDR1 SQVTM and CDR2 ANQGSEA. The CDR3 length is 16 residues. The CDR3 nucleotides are TGCAGCGCCGATAGGAGATTCAGGGGGCGGAACACTGAAGCTTTCTTT. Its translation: CSADRRFRGRNTEAFF.

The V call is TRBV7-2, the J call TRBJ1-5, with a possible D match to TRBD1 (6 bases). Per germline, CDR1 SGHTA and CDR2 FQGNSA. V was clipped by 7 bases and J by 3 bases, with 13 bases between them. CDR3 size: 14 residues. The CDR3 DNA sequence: TGTGCCAGCATACCAGGACAGCCCAATCAGCCCCAGCATTTT. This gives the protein CASIPGQPNQPQHF.

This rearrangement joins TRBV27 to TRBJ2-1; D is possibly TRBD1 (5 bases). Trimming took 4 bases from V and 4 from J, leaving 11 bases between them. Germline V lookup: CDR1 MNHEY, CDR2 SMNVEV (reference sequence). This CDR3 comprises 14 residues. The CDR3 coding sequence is TGTGCCAGCAGTTCAGGGATTGGATACAATGAGCAGTTCTTC. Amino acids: CASSSGIGYNEQFF.

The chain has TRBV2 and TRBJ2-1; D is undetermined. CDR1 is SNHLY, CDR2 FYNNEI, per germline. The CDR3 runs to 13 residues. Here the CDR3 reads CGRQAPNYNEQFF. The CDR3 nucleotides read TGTGGCAGGCAGGCCCCGAACTACAATGAGCAGTTCTTC.

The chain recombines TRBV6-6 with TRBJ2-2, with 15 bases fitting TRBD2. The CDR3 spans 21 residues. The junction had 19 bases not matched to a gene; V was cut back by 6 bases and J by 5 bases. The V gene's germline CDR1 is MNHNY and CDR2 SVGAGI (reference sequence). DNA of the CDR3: TGTGCCAGCAGCTCACCCCGGACTAGCGGGAGGGCCTGGTTGTGGACCGGGGAGCTGTTTTTT. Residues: CASSSPRTSGRAWLWTGELFF.

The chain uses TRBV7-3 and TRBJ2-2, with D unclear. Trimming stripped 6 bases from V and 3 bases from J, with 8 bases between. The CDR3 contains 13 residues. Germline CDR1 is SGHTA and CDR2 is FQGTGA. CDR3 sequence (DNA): TGTGCCAGCAGGGTCGGGTACACCGGGGAGCTGTTTTTT. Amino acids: CASRVGYTGELFF.